This T cell receptor beta chain is from a study of follicular helper T cells after annual influenza vaccination. Overall study context: After each seasonal flu vaccination, blood came on days 0, 7 and 28.

Here immunoSEQ multiplex PCR was the method, and the copy in TCRdb shows in-frame clones only, minus some. The table has some 7,000 clones, 82% seen once. There are 13 residues in the CDR3. Trimming removed 7 bases from V and 2 bases from J, with 14 bases in between. CDR1 SQVTM and CDR2 ANQGSEA come from the germline V gene. The time point here: 2015-2016 season, 7 days after influenza vaccination. Adults received seasonal inactivated influenza vaccine, with sorted blood CD4 subsets sequenced before and after. Per time point, roughly 35-110 mL of blood was sampled. Source: CXCR5- memory CD4+ T cells sorted from blood, taken 7 days after influenza vaccination. The sequence derives from an adult who received the influenza vaccine. The chain joins TRBV29-1 to TRBJ2-5; weak D call: TRBD1 (6 bases). DNA for the CDR3: TGCAGCGCATCACAGGGAACTCAAGAGACCCAGTACTTC. Amino acids: CSASQGTQETQYF.